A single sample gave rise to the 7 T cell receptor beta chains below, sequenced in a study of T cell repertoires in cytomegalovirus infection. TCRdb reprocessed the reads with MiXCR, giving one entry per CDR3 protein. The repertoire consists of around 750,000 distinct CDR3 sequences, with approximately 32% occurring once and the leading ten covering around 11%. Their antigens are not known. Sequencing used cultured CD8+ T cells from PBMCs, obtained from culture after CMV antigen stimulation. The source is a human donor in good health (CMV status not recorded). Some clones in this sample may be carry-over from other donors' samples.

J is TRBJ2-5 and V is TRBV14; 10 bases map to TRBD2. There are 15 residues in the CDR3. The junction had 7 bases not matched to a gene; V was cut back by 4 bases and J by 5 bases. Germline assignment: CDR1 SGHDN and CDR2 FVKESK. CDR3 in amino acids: CASSPERGGWETQYF. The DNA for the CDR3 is TGTGCCAGCAGCCCCGAGCGGGGGGGCTGGGAGACCCAGTACTTC.

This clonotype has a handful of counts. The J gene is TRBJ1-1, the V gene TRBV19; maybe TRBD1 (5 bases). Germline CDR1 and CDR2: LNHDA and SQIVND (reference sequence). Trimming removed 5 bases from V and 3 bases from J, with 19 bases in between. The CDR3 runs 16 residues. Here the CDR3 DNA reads TGTGCCAGTAGTTCCTTCCGGGACTATAGGGACACTGAAGCTTTCTTT. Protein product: CASSSFRDYRDTEAFF. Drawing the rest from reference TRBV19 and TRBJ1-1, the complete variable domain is DGGITQSPKYLFRKEGQNVTLSCEQNLNHDAMYWYRQDPGQGLRLIYYSQIVNDFQKGDIAEGYSVSREKKESFPLTVTSAQKNPTAFYLCASSSFRDYRDTEAFFGQGTRLTVV.

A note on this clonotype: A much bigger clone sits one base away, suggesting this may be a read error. CDR3 nucleotides: TGCAGCGTTACCGGGGGCTCCAACTATGGCTACACCTTC. This sequence encodes CSVTGGSNYGYTF. The rearrangement links TRBV29-1 to TRBJ1-2; D is perhaps TRBD1 (6 bases). CDR1 and CDR2 (germline): SQVTM, ANQGSEA. Trimming pared 5 bases from V and 2 bases from J, leaving 12 bases between. The CDR3 contains 13 residues. The complete variable domain, with remaining parts taken from reference TRBV29-1 and TRBJ1-2, reads SAVISQKPSRDICQRGTSLTIQCQVDSQVTMMFWYRQQPGQSLTLIATANQGSEATYESGFVIDKFPISRPNLTFSTLTVSNMSPEDSSIYLCSVTGGSNYGYTFGSGTRLTVV.

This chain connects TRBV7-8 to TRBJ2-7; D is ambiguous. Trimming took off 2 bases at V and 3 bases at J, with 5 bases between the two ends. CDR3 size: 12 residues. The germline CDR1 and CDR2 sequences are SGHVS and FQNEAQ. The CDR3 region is CASSLSRYEQYV. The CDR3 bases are TGTGCCAGCAGCTTATCTCGCTACGAGCAGTACGTC.

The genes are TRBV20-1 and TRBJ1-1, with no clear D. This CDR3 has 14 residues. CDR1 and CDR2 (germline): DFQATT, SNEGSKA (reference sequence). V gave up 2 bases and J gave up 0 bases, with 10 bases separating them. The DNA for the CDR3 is TGCAGTGCTAGAAAGTCCAGATTGAACACTGAAGCTTTCTTT. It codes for CSARKSRLNTEAFF.

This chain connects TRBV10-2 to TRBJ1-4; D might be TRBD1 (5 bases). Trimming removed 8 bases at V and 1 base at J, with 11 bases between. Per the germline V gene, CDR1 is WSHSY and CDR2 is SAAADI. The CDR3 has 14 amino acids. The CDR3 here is CASWRGGTNEKLFF. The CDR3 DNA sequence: TGCGCCAGCTGGAGGGGAGGAACTAATGAAAAACTGTTTTTT.

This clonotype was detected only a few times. The CDR3 loop reads CASSGRGRTYEQYF. DNA for the CDR3: TGTGCCAGCAGTGGCCGAGGCAGGACCTACGAGCAGTACTTC. The chain joins TRBV25-1 to TRBJ2-7; D unclear. The ends were cut back, 4 bases at V and 2 bases at J, with 12 bases in the middle. The length of the CDR3 is 14 residues. Per germline, CDR1 MGHDK and CDR2 SYGVNS.